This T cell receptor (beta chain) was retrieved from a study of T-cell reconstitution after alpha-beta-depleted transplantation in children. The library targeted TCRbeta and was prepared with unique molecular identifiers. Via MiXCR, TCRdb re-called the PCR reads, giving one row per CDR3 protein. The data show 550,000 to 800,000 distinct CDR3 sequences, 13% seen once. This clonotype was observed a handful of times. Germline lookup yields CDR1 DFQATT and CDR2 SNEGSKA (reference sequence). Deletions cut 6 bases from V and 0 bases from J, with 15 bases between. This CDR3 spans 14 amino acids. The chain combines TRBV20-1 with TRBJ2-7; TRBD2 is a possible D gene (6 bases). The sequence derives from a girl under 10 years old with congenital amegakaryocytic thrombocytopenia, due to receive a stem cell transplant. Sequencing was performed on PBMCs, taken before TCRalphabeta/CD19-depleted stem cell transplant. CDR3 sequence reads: CSATGTPSSYEQYF. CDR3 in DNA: TGCAGTGCCACCGGGACTCCAAGCTCCTACGAGCAGTACTTC.